Sequencing of this TCR beta chain was carried out in a study of shared clonotypes between healthy human individuals. Looked up from germline, CDR1 is SGHRS and CDR2 is YFSETQ. Trimming pared 10 bases from V and 3 bases from J, leaving 13 bases between. The CDR3 runs 13 residues. TCRdb's copy holds only in-frame clones and misses some; the assay was immunoSEQ multiplex PCR. This table holds some 2,500,000 clones, under 95% found once. The clonotype was recovered from a man aged 18 to 30 in good health. Some clones in this sample may be carry-over from other donors' samples. J is TRBJ2-2 and V is TRBV5-1; D perhaps matches TRBD1 (6 bases). Sequencing used naive CD4+ T cells from PBMCs. Sample subset: CD45RA+ positively selected. CDR3: CAGAAGDTGELFF. The CDR3 nucleotides read TGCGCCGGCGCGGCAGGGGACACCGGGGAGCTGTTTTTT. Full variable domain (rest looked up from reference TRBV5-1 and TRBJ2-2): KAGVTQTPRYLIKTRGQQVTLSCSPISGHRSVSWYQQTPGQGLQFLFEYFSETQRNKGNFPGRFSGRQFSNSRSEMNVSTLELGDSALYLCAGAAGDTGELFFGEGSRLTVL.